This TCR beta chain was found in a study of blood T cell repertoires in COVID-19. In the study overall: Samples taken during acute and convalescent COVID-19 were collected in the United States, Italy and Spain. Sample material is recorded as cDNA or gDNA derived from T cells, B-cell-depleted T cells, or PBMCs.

Per germline, CDR1 SEHNR and CDR2 FQNEAQ (reference sequence). This CDR3 is 15 amino acids long. The germline V and J ends were trimmed by 2 bases and 5 bases, with 15 bases remaining between them. Original handling: Researchers report that nucleated cell counts were estimated from reference gene primer amplification. Sequencing used immunoSEQ multiplex PCR; TCRdb keeps in-frame clones, though not all of them. V, J and clone size are taken as reported in that table, and D and trimming were inferred from the DNA itself. Of some 400,000 clones in the sample, roughly 86% were seen once. This TCR was sampled from a human donor with acute or convalescent COVID-19. The donor label of this sample is uncertain. V usage is TRBV7-9 and J usage is TRBJ2-5; TRBD2 is a possible D gene (5 bases). Sequenced material: peripheral blood. The CDR3 is CASSLRVSPGETQYF. The CDR3 nucleotides read TGTGCCAGCAGCTTAAGGGTTAGTCCGGGGGAGACCCAGTACTTC.